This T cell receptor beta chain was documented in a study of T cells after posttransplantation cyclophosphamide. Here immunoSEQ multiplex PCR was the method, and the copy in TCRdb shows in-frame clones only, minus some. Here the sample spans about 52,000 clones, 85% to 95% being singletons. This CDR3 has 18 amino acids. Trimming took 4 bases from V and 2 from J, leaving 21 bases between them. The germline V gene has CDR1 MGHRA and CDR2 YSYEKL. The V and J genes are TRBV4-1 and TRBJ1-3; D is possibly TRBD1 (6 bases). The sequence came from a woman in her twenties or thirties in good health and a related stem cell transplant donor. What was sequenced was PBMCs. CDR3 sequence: CASSPGRSRGVAGNTIYF. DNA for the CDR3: TGCGCCAGCAGCCCGGGCCGGAGCAGGGGAGTGGCTGGAAACACCATATATTTT.